The 12 T cell receptor beta chains below all came from one sample that was sequenced in a study of CD8+ T cells in alopecia areata. Sequencing templates came from extracted RNA that was reverse transcribed into cDNA. Generated by immunoSEQ multiplex PCR, the TCRdb table keeps only in-frame clones and is missing some. The sample has around 35,000 clones, less than 70% seen once; the top ten hold 30% to 50%. The sequenced material came from NKG2D-high CD8+ T cells sorted from blood. The source of these receptors is a human donor with alopecia areata.

The chain combines TRBV29-1 with TRBJ1-3; possible D gene TRBD1, 5 bases. Germline V gene data show CDR1 as SQVTM and CDR2 as ANQGSEA. This CDR3 has 12 residues. V was trimmed by 5 bases and J by 7 bases, leaving 12 bases between them. The CDR3 region has the DNA TGCAGCGTTCCGGGTCGGGGGAACACCATATATTTT. This encodes CSVPGRGNTIYF.

The V gene is TRBV7-9, the J gene TRBJ1-2; D is unresolved. V was trimmed by 0 bases and J by 4 bases, leaving 12 bases between them. Germline-derived CDR1 and CDR2 are SEHNR and FQNEAQ (reference sequence). The CDR3 has 15 residues. The CDR3 DNA reads as TGTGCCAGCAGCTTAGCGGACGGGCCGCTCTATGGCTACACCTTC. As protein: CASSLADGPLYGYTF.

This clone was found a few times. This chain connects TRBV19 to TRBJ2-3; either TRBD1 or TRBD2 may supply D (5 bases each). Germline V lookup: CDR1 LNHDA, CDR2 SQIVND (reference sequence). V gave up 5 bases and J gave up 4 bases, with 22 bases separating them. This CDR3 has 17 amino acids. The CDR3 reads CASSPGLAGTAADTQYF. The CDR3 bases are TGTGCCAGTAGTCCGGGATTAGCCGGGACCGCGGCAGATACGCAGTATTTT.

This chain joins TRBV29-1 and TRBJ2-1, with 9 bases fitting TRBD2. Trimming took 2 bases from V and 4 from J; bases not matched to a gene: 3. This CDR3 has 14 amino acids. CDR1 is SQVTM and CDR2 is ANQGSEA in the germline V gene. The CDR3 here is CSVEYLAGYNEQFF. The CDR3 region has the DNA TGCAGCGTTGAATATCTAGCGGGGTACAATGAGCAGTTCTTC.

The chain links TRBV5-1 to TRBJ2-1, with D possibly TRBD2 on 6 matching bases. Trimming took off 0 bases at V and 9 bases at J, with 13 bases between the two ends. CDR3 size: 14 residues. CDR1 is SGHRS and CDR2 is YFSETQ in the germline V gene. The CDR3 nucleotides read TGCGCCAGCAGCTTGGGGGCGGGACTTAGTGAGCAGTTCTTC. Encoded protein: CASSLGAGLSEQFF.

The gene calls are TRBV4-3 and TRBJ2-2; TRBD1 or TRBD2 may be the D gene (5 bases each). V was cut by 1 base and J by 10 bases, with 13 bases left in between. The germline V gene encodes CDR1 LGHNA and CDR2 YSLEER. This CDR3 spans 14 amino acids. CDR3: CASSQVRGGVELFF. The CDR3 region has the DNA TGCGCCAGCAGCCAAGTCCGTGGGGGAGTGGAGCTGTTTTTT.

CDR3 region: CASSVVGAREQFF. In DNA, the CDR3 is TGTGCCAGCAGCGTCGTTGGGGCGCGTGAGCAGTTCTTC. The chain is built from TRBV9 and TRBJ2-1, with a weak D call TRBD1 (5 bases). Germline values: CDR1 SGDLS, CDR2 YYNGEE. This CDR3 region has 13 residues. Trimming removed 2 bases at V and 9 bases at J, with 12 bases between.

This chain links TRBV19 with TRBJ1-6; D gene ambiguous. Trimming removed 4 bases from V and 0 bases from J, with 4 bases in between. Germline-derived CDR1 and CDR2 are LNHDA and SQIVND (reference sequence). The CDR3 length is 14 residues. CDR3 region: CASSTGSYNSPLHF. The CDR3 nucleotides are TGTGCCAGTAGTACGGGCTCCTATAATTCACCCCTCCACTTT. Full variable domain (remainder filled in from reference TRBV19 and TRBJ1-6): DGGITQSPKYLFRKEGQNVTLSCEQNLNHDAMYWYRQDPGQGLRLIYYSQIVNDFQKGDIAEGYSVSREKKESFPLTVTSAQKNPTAFYLCASSTGSYNSPLHFGNGTRLTVT.

J is TRBJ2-7 and V is TRBV19; 7 bases fit TRBD2. CDR3 length equals 13 residues. The trim removed 6 bases at V and 2 bases at J, leaving 4 bases unmatched. Germline CDR1 is LNHDA and CDR2 is SQIVND (reference sequence). CDR3 residues: CASRSGTPYEQYF. The CDR3 nucleotides read TGTGCCAGTAGAAGCGGGACCCCCTACGAGCAGTACTTC.

The chain recombines TRBV6-5 with TRBJ2-7; D might be TRBD1 (5 bases). Germline V gene sequence: CDR1 MNHEY, CDR2 SVGAGI. The CDR3 spans 14 residues. Deletions cut 2 bases from V and 0 bases from J, with 8 bases between. The DNA of the CDR3 is TGTGCCAGCAGTTACGGGCAGGGCTCCTACGAGCAGTACTTC. This encodes CASSYGQGSYEQYF.

The chain couples TRBV7-9 to TRBJ2-7; tentatively, D is TRBD2 (5 bases). This CDR3 is built from 14 residues. The germline gives CDR1 SEHNR, CDR2 FQNEAQ (reference sequence). The V gene lost 3 bases and the J gene lost 1 base, with 10 bases spanning the gap. The DNA of the CDR3 is TGTGCCAGCAGCTTGCTGGACTCTTCCTACGAGCAGTACTTC. It codes for CASSLLDSSYEQYF.

The rearrangement joins TRBV21-1 to TRBJ2-7; TRBD2, the D gene given by the table, was not confirmed from the DNA. TRBV21-1 counts as a pseudogene. This CDR3 is 13 amino acids long. CDR3 region: CASNNPRGSVQYF. In DNA, the CDR3 is TGTGCCAGCAACAATCCTCGGGGGAGTGTGCAGTACTTC.